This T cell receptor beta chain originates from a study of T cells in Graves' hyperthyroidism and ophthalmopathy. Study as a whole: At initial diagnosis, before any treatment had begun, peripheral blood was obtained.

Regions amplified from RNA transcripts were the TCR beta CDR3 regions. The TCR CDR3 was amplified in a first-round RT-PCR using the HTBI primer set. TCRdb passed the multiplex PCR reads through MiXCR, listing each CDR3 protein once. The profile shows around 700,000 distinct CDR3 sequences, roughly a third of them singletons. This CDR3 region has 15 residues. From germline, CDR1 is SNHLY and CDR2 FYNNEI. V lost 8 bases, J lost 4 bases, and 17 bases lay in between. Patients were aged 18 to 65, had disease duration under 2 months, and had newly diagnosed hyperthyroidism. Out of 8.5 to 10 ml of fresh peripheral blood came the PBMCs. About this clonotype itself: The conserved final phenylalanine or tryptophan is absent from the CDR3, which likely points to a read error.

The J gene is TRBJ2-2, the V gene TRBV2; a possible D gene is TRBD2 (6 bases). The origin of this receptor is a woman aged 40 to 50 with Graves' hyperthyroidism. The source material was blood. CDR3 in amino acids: CASVRAQGGTGELFS. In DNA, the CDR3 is TGTGCCAGCGTTCGGGCGCAGGGAGGCACCGGGGAGCTGTTTTCT.